This TCR beta chain is from a study of PD-1 blockade in classical Hodgkin lymphoma. As to time point: newly diagnosed, previously untreated cHL patient sample. Study-wide findings and caveats: What drove the repertoire differences, possibly disease activity or prior therapy, has not been defined.

The sample holds a few counts of this clone. Its specificity is not known. The germline gives CDR1 MNHNS, CDR2 SASEGT. After removal of 6 bases from V and 0 bases from J, the junction contained 5 bases not matched to a gene. The CDR3 loop spans 15 amino acids. Produced via immunoSEQ multiplex PCR; TCRdb's table is partial and in-frame only. The data contain about 17,000 clones, 75% to 95% of them singletons. Sequenced material: peripheral blood mononuclear cells (PBMCs). The receptor was isolated from a human donor with classical Hodgkin lymphoma. The V and J genes are TRBV6-1 and TRBJ2-3, with 8 nucleotides matching TRBD2. DNA for the CDR3: TGTGCCAGCAGGTTTAGCGGGGTTAGCACAGATACGCAGTATTTT. The encoded protein is CASRFSGVSTDTQYF.